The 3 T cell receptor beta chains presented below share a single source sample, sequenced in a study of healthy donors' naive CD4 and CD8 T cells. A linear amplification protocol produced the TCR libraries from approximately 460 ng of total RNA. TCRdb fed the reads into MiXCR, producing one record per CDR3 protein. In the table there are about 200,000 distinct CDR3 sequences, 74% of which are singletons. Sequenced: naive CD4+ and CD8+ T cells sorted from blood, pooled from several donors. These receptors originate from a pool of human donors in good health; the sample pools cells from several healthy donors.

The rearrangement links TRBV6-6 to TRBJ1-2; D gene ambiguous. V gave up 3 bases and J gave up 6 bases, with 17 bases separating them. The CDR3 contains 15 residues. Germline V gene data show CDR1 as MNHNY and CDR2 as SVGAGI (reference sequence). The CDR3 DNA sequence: TGTGCCAGCAGTTATGTCCAAACCCCGAACCATGGCTACACCTTC. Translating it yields CASSYVQTPNHGYTF.

CDR3: CSVEDPASHGYTF. Written as DNA, the CDR3 is TGCAGCGTTGAAGATCCCGCATCTCATGGCTACACCTTC. The chain is built from TRBV29-1 and TRBJ1-2; no definite D call. Germline values: CDR1 SQVTM, CDR2 ANQGSEA. The CDR3 is made up of 13 amino acids. Trimming pared 0 bases from V and 6 bases from J, leaving 11 bases between.

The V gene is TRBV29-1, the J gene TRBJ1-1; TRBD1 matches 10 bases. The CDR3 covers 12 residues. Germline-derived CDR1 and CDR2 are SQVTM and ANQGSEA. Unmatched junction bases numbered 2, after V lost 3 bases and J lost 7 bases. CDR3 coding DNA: TGCAGCGTTGAGGGACAGGGGAATGAAGCTTTCTTT. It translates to CSVEGQGNEAFF.